Listed below are T cell receptor beta chains from one sample, sequenced in a study of PD-L1 blockade in urothelial cancer. Generated by immunoSEQ multiplex PCR, the TCRdb table keeps only in-frame clones and is missing some. Here the sample spans 25,000 to 35,000 clones, around three quarters being singletons. The sequenced sample was PBMCs, obtained around atezolizumab (anti-PD-L1) treatment. The origin of the receptors is a man between 65 and 79 years old with urothelial cancer. The CDR3 runs from the conserved cysteine through the conserved F or W. D genes are given only for firm matches. Clone sizes are given selectively: once, few, many, or a class where the clone is expanded.

clone_size	v_call	j_call	d_call	cdr3_aa
few	TRBV7-2	TRBJ1-1	TRBD1	CASSLDRGDAFF
NA	TRBV19	TRBJ1-2	NA	CASSIGTWNNYGYTF
NA	TRBV5-1	TRBJ2-7	NA	CASSRETGREQYF
NA	TRBV6-1	TRBJ2-6	NA	CASSEARGAGANVLTF
NA	TRBV6-6	TRBJ2-7	NA	CATRRGMTYEQYF
NA	TRBV5-6	TRBJ2-7	NA	CASSYRKTISYEQYF
NA	TRBV5-1	TRBJ2-2	NA	CASSLAAGTGELFF
once	TRBV9	TRBJ2-1	TRBD2	CASSVVPLSGSAAPYNEQFF
NA	TRBV10-3	TRBJ2-3	NA	CAISYESDTQYF
NA	TRBV5-1	TRBJ2-1	TRBD2	CASSWLPLTSSGEQFF
NA	TRBV18	TRBJ2-3	TRBD2	CASSPPDRLAGGGGDTQYF
once	TRBV19	TRBJ1-5	NA	CASSIGQALSNQPQHF
NA	TRBV11-2	TRBJ2-1	TRBD2	CASSLELAVEQFF
NA	TRBV5-1	TRBJ2-5	NA	CASSDLQETQYF
NA	TRBV14	TRBJ1-2	NA	CASSQDPGNYGYTF
NA	TRBV7-8	TRBJ1-5	NA	CASSSQTLSNQPQHF
NA	TRBV5-4	TRBJ1-2	NA	CASSSRGAGRYGYTF